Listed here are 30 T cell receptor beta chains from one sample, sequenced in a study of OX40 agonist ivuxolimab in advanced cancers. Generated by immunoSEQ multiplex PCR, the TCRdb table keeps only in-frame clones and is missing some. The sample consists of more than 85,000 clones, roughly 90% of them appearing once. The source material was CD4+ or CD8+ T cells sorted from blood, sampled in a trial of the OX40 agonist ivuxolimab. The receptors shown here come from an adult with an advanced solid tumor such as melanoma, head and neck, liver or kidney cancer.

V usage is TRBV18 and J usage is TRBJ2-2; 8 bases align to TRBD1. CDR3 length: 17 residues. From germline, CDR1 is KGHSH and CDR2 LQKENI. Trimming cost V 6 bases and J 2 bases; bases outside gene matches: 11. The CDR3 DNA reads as TGTGCCAGCTCCCAATTCCTCGGACAGGGCAACACCGGGGAGCTGTTTTTT. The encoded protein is CASSQFLGQGNTGELFF.

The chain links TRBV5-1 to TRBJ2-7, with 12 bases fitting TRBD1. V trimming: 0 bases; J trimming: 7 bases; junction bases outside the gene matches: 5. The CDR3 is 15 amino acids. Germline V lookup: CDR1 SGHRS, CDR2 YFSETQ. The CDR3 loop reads CASSLAGQGAGEQYF. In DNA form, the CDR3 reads TGCGCCAGCAGCTTGGCGGGACAGGGGGCGGGTGAGCAGTACTTC.

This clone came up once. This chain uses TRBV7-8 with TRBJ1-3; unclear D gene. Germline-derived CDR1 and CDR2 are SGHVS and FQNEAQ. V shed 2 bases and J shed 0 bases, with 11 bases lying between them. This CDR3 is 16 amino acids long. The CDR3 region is CASSLSPDYSGNTIYF. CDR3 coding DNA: TGTGCCAGCAGCTTATCTCCAGACTACTCTGGAAACACCATATATTTT.

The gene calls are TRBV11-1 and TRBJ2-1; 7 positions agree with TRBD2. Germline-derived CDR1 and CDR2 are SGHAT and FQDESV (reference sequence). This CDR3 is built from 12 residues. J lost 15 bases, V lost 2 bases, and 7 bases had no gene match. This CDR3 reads CASSLRTSALFF. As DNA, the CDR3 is TGTGCCAGCAGCTTACGTACTAGCGCGCTGTTCTTC.

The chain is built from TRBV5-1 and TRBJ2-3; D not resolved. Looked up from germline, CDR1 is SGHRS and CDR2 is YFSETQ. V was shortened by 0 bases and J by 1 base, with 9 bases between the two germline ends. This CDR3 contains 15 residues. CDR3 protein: CASSLEARRTDTQYF. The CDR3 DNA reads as TGCGCCAGCAGCTTGGAAGCTAGGCGCACAGATACGCAGTATTTT.

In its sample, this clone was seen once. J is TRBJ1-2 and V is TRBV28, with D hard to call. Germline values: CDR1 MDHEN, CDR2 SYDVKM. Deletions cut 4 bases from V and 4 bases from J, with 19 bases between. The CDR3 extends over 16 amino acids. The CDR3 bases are TGTGCCAGCAGTTCTCCACCGCGAGCGGCTGCCTATGGCTACACCTTC. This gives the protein CASSSPPRAAAYGYTF.

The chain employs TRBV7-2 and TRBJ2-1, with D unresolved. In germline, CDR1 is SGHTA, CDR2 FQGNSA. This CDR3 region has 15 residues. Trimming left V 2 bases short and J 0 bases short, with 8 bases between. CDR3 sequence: CASSLQPRSYNEQFF. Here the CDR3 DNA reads TGTGCCAGCAGCTTACAACCTCGCTCCTACAATGAGCAGTTCTTC.

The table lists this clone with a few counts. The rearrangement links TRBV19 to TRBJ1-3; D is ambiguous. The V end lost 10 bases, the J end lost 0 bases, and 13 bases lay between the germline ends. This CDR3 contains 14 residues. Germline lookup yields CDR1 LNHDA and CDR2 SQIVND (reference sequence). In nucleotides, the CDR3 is TGTGCCACAGGCCCCTTAAACTCTGGAAACACCATATATTTT. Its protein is CATGPLNSGNTIYF.

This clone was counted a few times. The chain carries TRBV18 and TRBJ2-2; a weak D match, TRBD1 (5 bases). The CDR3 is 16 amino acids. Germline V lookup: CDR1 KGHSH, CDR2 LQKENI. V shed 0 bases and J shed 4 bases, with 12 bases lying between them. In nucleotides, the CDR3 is TGTGCCAGCTCACCACCGGGGCAGGGATCCACCGGGGAGCTGTTTTTT. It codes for CASSPPGQGSTGELFF.

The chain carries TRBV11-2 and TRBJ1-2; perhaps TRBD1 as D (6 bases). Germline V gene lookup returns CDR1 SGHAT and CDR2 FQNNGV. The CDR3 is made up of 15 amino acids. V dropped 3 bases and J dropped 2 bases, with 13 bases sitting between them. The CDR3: CASSLKEGGNYGYTF. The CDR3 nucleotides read TGTGCCAGCAGCTTGAAAGAAGGGGGGAACTATGGCTACACCTTC.

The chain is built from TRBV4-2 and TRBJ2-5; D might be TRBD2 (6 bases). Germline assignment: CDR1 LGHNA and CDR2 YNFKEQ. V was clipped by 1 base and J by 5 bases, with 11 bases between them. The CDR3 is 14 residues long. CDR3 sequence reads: CASSQGTGVETQYF. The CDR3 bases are TGTGCCAGCAGCCAAGGGACGGGAGTGGAGACCCAGTACTTC.

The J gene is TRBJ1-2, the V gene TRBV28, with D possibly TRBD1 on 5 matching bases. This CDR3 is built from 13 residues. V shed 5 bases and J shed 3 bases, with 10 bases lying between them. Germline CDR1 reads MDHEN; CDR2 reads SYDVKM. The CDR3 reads CASSPGNDYGYTF. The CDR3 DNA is TGTGCCAGCAGTCCAGGGAACGACTATGGCTACACCTTC.

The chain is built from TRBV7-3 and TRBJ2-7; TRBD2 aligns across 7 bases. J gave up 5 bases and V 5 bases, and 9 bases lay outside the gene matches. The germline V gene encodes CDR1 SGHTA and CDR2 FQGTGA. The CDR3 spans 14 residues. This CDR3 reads CASSLGGRANEQYF. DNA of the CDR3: TGTGCCAGCAGCCTTGGAGGGAGGGCCAACGAGCAGTACTTC.

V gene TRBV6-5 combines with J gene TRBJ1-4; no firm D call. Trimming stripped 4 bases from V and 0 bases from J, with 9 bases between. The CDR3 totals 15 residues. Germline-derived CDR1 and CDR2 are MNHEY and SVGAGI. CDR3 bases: TGTGCCAGCAGTTCGTTCGGTGCAACTAATGAAAAACTGTTTTTT. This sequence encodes CASSSFGATNEKLFF.

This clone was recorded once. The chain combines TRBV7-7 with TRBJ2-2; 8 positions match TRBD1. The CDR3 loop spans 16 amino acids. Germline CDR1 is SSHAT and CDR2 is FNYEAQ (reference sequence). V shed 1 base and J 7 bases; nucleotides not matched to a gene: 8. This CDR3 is CASSLGPTGAGGELFF. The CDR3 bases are TGTGCCAGCAGCTTAGGCCCGACAGGGGCGGGCGGGGAGCTGTTTTTT.

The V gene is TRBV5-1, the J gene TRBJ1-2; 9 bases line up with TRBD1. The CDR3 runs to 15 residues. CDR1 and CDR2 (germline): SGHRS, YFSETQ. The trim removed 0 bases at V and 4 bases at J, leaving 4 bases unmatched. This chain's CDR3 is CASSLALDRGYGYTF. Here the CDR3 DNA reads TGCGCCAGCAGCTTGGCTCTGGACAGGGGCTATGGCTACACCTTC.

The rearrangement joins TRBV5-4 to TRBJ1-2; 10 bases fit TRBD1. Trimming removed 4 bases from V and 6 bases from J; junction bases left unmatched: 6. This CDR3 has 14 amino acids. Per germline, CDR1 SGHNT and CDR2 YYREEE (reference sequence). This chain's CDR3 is CASSADRGLDGYTF. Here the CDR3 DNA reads TGTGCCAGCAGCGCCGACAGGGGGCTGGATGGCTACACCTTC.

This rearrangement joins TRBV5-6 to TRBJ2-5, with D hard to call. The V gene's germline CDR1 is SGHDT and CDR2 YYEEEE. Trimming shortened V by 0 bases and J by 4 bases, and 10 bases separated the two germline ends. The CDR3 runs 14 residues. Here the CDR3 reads CASSLADGSETQYF. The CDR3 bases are TGTGCCAGCAGCTTGGCCGATGGGTCAGAGACCCAGTACTTC.

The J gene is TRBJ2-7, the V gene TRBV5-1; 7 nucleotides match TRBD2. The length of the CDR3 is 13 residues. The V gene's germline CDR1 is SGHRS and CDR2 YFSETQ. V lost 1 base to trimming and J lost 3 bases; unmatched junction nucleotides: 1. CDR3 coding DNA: TGCGCCAGCAGCTTGCCTAGCGGCTACGAGCAGTACTTC. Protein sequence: CASSLPSGYEQYF.

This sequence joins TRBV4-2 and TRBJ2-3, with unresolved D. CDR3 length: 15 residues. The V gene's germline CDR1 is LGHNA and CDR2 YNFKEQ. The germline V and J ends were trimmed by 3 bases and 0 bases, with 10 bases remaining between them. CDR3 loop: CASSQRRPSTDTQYF. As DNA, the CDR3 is TGTGCCAGCAGCCAGCGGCGACCTAGCACAGATACGCAGTATTTT.

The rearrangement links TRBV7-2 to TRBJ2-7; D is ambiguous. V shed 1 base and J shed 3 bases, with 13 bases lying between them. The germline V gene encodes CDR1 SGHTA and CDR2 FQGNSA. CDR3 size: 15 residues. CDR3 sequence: CASSLEYAGGYEQYF. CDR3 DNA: TGTGCCAGCAGCTTAGAGTATGCCGGCGGCTACGAGCAGTACTTC.

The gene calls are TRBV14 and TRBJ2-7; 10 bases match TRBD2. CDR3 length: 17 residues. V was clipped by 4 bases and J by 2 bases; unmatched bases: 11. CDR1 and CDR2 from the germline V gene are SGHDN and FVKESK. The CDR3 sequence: CASSRNMRTSGAYEQYF. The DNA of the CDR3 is TGTGCCAGCAGCCGTAACATGAGGACTAGCGGTGCCTACGAGCAGTACTTC. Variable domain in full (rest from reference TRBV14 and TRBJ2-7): EAGVTQFPSHSVIEKGQTVTLRCDPISGHDNLYWYRRVMGKEIKFLLHFVKESKQDESGMPNNRFLAERTGGTYSTLKVQPAELEDSGVYFCASSRNMRTSGAYEQYFGPGTRLTVT.

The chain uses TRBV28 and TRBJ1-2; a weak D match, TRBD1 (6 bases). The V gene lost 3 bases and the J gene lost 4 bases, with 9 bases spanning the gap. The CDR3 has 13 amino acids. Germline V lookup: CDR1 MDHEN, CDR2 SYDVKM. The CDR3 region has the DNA TGTGCCAGCAGTTTCGGCAGGGGCTATGGCTACACCTTC. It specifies CASSFGRGYGYTF.

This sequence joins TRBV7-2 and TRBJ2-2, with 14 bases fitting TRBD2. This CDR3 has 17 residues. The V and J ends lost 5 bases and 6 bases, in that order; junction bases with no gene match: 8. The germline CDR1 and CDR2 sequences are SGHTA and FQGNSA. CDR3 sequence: CASSPRLAGGTPGELFF. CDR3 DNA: TGTGCCAGCAGCCCCCGACTAGCGGGAGGGACCCCCGGGGAGCTGTTTTTT. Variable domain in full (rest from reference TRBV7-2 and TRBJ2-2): GAGVSQSPSNKVTEKGKDVELRCDPISGHTALYWYRQSLGQGLEFLIYFQGNSAPDKSGLPSDRFSAERTGGSVSTLTIQRTQQEDSAVYLCASSPRLAGGTPGELFFGEGSRLTVL.

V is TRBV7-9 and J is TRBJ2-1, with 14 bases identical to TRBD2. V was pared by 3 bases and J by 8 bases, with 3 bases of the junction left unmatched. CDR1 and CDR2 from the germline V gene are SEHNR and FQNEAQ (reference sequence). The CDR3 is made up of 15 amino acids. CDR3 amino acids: CASSFGTSGSDEQFF. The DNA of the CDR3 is TGTGCCAGCAGCTTCGGGACTAGCGGGAGTGATGAGCAGTTCTTC.

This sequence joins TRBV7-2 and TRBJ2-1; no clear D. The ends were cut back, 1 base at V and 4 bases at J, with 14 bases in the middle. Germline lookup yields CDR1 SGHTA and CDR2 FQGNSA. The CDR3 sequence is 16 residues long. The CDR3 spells CASSLVVGLRYNEQFF. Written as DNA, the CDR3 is TGTGCCAGCAGCTTAGTCGTGGGATTGCGGTACAATGAGCAGTTCTTC.

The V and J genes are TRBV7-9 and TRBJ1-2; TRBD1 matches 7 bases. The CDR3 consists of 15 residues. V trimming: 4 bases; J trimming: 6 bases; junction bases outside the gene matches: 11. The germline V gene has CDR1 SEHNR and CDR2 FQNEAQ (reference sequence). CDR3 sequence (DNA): TGTGCCAGCAGCTCTACAGACAGGGTAGGGAATGGCTACACCTTC. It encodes CASSSTDRVGNGYTF.

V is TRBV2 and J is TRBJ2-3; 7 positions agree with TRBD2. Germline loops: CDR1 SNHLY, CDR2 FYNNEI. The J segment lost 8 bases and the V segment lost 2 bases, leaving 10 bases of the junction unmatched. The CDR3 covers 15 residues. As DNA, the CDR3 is TGTGCCAGCAGTGAAAATCGCGCGGGAGTAGGTACGCAGTATTTT. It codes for CASSENRAGVGTQYF. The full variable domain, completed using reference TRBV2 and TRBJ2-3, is EPEVTQTPSHQVTQMGQEVILRCVPISNHLYFYWYRQILGQKVEFLVSFYNNEISEKSEIFDDQFSVERPDGSNFTLKIRSTKLEDSAMYFCASSENRAGVGTQYFGPGTRLTVL.

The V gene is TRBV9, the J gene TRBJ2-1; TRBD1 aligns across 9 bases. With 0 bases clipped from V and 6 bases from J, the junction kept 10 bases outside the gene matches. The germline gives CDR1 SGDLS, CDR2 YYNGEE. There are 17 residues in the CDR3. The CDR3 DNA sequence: TGTGCCAGCAGCGTAGGAGGCAGGGGGACAGGGCTCAATGAGCAGTTCTTC. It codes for CASSVGGRGTGLNEQFF.

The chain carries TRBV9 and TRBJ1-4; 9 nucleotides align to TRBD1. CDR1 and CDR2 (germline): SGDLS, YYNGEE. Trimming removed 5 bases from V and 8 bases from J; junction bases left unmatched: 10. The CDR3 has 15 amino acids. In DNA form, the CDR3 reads TGTGCCAGCAGTGCTACAGGGGGCGCGGGGGAAAAACTGTTTTTT. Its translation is CASSATGGAGEKLFF.